The 13 T cell receptor beta chains in this list originate from one sample, sequenced in a study of a mutant IDH1 vaccine in newly diagnosed glioma. Antigens of these TCRs are unknown. The time point is: week 47, end of study. Alongside topical imiquimod, each dose of vaccine comprised 300 ug of mutant IDH1 20-mer peptide. Repertoires were generated with immunoSEQ multiplex PCR, while TCRdb's copy carries only in-frame clones and drops some. The repertoire holds approximately 25,000 clones, 82% seen once, with approximately 3.8% in the top ten. The sequencing here drew on PBMCs, taken from a glioma patient whose treatment included an IDH1 peptide vaccine. These receptor sequences come from a man aged 35-49 years with glioma. Some clones in this sample may be carry-over from other donors' samples.

The CDR3 coding sequence is TGTGCCAGCAGCTCCTCTAATAGTAGGGACACTGAAGCTTTCTTT. Translated: CASSSSNSRDTEAFF. V usage is TRBV7-9 and J usage is TRBJ1-1; D is ambiguous. CDR1 and CDR2 from the germline V gene are SEHNR and FQNEAQ (reference sequence). The CDR3 has 15 residues. Trimming left V 4 bases short and J 3 bases short, with 15 bases between.

V gene TRBV7-8 combines with J gene TRBJ2-7; TRBD2 is a possible D gene (5 bases). This CDR3 has 12 amino acids. Germline lookup yields CDR1 SGHVS and CDR2 FQNEAQ. V was shortened by 5 bases and J by 6 bases, with 11 bases between the two germline ends. The CDR3 loop is CASSPSSGEQYF. As DNA, the CDR3 is TGTGCCAGCAGCCCCAGCAGCGGCGAGCAGTACTTC.

Only a few counts were recorded for this clone. This chain links TRBV29-1 with TRBJ1-1; D is uncertain. The ends were cut back, 5 bases at V and 0 bases at J, with 10 bases in the middle. The CDR3 is 13 amino acids. Germline V lookup: CDR1 SQVTM, CDR2 ANQGSEA. The CDR3 DNA reads as TGCAGCGTTAGGAGAAACATGAACACTGAAGCTTTCTTT. This gives the protein CSVRRNMNTEAFF. Complete variable domain (other parts from reference TRBV29-1 and TRBJ1-1): SAVISQKPSRDICQRGTSLTIQCQVDSQVTMMFWYRQQPGQSLTLIATANQGSEATYESGFVIDKFPISRPNLTFSTLTVSNMSPEDSSIYLCSVRRNMNTEAFFGQGTRLTVV.

The CDR3 sequence is CAWNAGQGSRVGYF. CDR3 nucleotides: TGTGCCTGGAACGCGGGACAGGGATCCCGGGTCGGCTACTTC. The chain couples TRBV30 to TRBJ2-5; 9 bases align to TRBD1. The CDR3 has 14 amino acids. In germline, CDR1 is GTSNPN, CDR2 SVGIG (reference sequence). V lost 4 bases, J lost 14 bases, and 17 bases stayed unmatched.

This sequence joins TRBV10-3 and TRBJ1-1; D gene uncertain. V was pared by 4 bases and J by 1 base, with 10 bases between. Germline assignment: CDR1 ENHRY and CDR2 SYGVKD. The CDR3 has 14 amino acids. As DNA, the CDR3 is TGTGCCATCAGTGTCGGGGATTCGAACACTGAAGCTTTCTTT. The encoded protein is CAISVGDSNTEAFF.

V usage is TRBV7-9 and J usage is TRBJ1-6, with 10 bases lining up with TRBD1. Germline CDR1 and CDR2: SEHNR and FQNEAQ (reference sequence). The V and J ends lost 3 bases and 5 bases, in that order; junction bases with no gene match: 4. This CDR3 comprises 16 residues. CDR3 in amino acids: CASSLGQGPNNSPLHF. The CDR3 DNA sequence: TGTGCCAGCAGCTTGGGACAGGGGCCCAATAATTCACCCCTCCACTTT.

This chain links TRBV15 with TRBJ2-1; 9 positions agree with TRBD2. V was clipped by 0 bases and J by 2 bases; unmatched bases: 5. CDR1 LNHNV and CDR2 YYDKDF come from the germline V gene (reference sequence). This CDR3 is built from 17 residues. CDR3 coding DNA: TGTGCCACCAGCAGAGATCCGCTAGCGGGGACCTACAATGAGCAGTTCTTC. Residues: CATSRDPLAGTYNEQFF.

The rearrangement uses TRBV2 and TRBJ2-5; perhaps TRBD2 as D (7 bases). Germline loops: CDR1 SNHLY, CDR2 FYNNEI. The CDR3 extends over 15 amino acids. Trimming removed 2 bases from V and 2 bases from J, with 12 bases in between. CDR3 loop: CASSEWGRGQETQYF. CDR3 DNA sequence: TGTGCCAGCAGTGAATGGGGGAGGGGGCAAGAGACCCAGTACTTC. Combining the CDR3 with reference TRBV2 and TRBJ2-5 gives the whole variable domain EPEVTQTPSHQVTQMGQEVILRCVPISNHLYFYWYRQILGQKVEFLVSFYNNEISEKSEIFDDQFSVERPDGSNFTLKIRSTKLEDSAMYFCASSEWGRGQETQYFGPGTRLLVL.

This chain connects TRBV5-4 to TRBJ1-1; 8 nucleotides match TRBD1. The germline V gene has CDR1 SGHNT and CDR2 YYREEE (reference sequence). V gave up 4 bases and J gave up 9 bases; unmatched junction bases: 17. The CDR3 has 16 residues. CDR3 region: CASSPSAGTGAVKAFF. The CDR3 DNA reads as TGTGCCAGCAGCCCTTCTGCCGGGACAGGTGCTGTTAAAGCTTTCTTT. The full variable domain, in which reference TRBV5-4 and TRBJ1-1 provide the parts outside the CDR3, is ETGVTQSPTHLIKTRGQQVTLRCSSQSGHNTVSWYQQALGQGPQFIFQYYREEENGRGNFPPRFSGLQFPNYSSELNVNALELDDSALYLCASSPSAGTGAVKAFFGQGTRLTVV.

This chain links TRBV10-3 with TRBJ1-2; 12 bases fit TRBD1. There are 15 residues in the CDR3. Trimming at V came to 4 bases and at J to 8 bases, leaving 8 bases not matched to a gene. The germline CDR1 and CDR2 sequences are ENHRY and SYGVKD. For the CDR3, the DNA is TGTGCCATCAGTGCTTGGGGGGACAGGGGGCACGGCTACACCTTC. It yields the protein CAISAWGDRGHGYTF.

The V gene is TRBV7-2, the J gene TRBJ1-1, with a possible D match to TRBD1 (5 bases). The CDR3 covers 14 residues. V lost 5 bases, J lost 1 base, and 11 bases lay in between. Germline values: CDR1 SGHTA, CDR2 FQGNSA. CDR3: CASSRRTKNTEAFF. CDR3 bases: TGTGCCAGCAGCCGCAGGACAAAGAACACTGAAGCTTTCTTT.

The sample holds one count of this clone. The V call is TRBV20-1, the J call TRBJ1-2; TRBD1 is a possible D gene (5 bases). This CDR3 has 11 amino acids. Germline CDR1 is DFQATT and CDR2 is SNEGSKA (reference sequence). This CDR3 is CGSLSGTIYTF. In DNA form, the CDR3 reads TGCGGTTCCCTCTCCGGGACTATATACACCTTC.

The chain combines TRBV10-3 with TRBJ1-3; TRBD1 is a possible D gene (6 bases). CDR1 ENHRY and CDR2 SYGVKD come from the germline V gene. The ends were cut back, 7 bases at V and 8 bases at J, with 24 bases in the middle. The length of the CDR3 is 16 residues. The CDR3 nucleotides are TGTGCCATCACTCTCTTAAAGGGGGGCTTCAGATACACCATATATTTT. As protein: CAITLLKGGFRYTIYF.